Sequencing of this TCR beta chain was carried out in a study of vaccination and CD4 T cells after COVID-19. Indicated treatment: approximately 9-day PBMC culture with coronavirus spike peptide pools or control peptides (ViraFEST assay). For this clonotype: The antigen is not known.

CDR3 length: 12 amino acids. Per germline, CDR1 SGHRS and CDR2 YFSETQ. Trimming took off 3 bases at V and 8 bases at J, with 11 bases between the two ends. An Oncomine TCR Beta short-read assay was used to sequence the DNA from cultured CD4+ T cells. TCRdb reprocessed the PCR reads via MiXCR and lists one record per CDR3 protein. The data hold fewer than 20,000 distinct CDR3 sequences, with approximately 60% observed a single time. Sample: CD4+ T cells from blood, cultured in vitro. The genes are TRBV5-1 and TRBJ1-1, with D uncertain. The sequence was collected from a human donor who had recovered from COVID-19. This chain's CDR3 is CASSSQYSEAFF. CDR3 coding DNA: TGCGCCAGCAGCTCTCAGTACTCCGAAGCTTTCTTT.